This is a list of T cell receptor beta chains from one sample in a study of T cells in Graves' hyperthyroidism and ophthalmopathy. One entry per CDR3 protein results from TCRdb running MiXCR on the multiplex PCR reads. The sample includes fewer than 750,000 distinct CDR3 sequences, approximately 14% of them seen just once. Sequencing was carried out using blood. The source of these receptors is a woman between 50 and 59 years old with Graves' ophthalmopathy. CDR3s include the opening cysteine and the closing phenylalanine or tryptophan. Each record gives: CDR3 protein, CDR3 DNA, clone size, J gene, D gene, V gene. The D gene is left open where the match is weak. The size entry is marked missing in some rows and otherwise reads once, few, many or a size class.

CDR3 protein: CASSWDRDGKTQYF; CDR3 DNA: TGTGCCAGCAGTTGGGACAGGGATGGGAAGACCCAGTACTTC; clone size: .; J gene: TRBJ2-5; D gene: TRBD1; V gene: TRBV12-3/TRBV12-4
CDR3 protein: CASSFAEPGPYNEQFF; CDR3 DNA: TGTGCCAGCAGTTTCGCGGAGCCAGGGCCCTACAATGAGCAGTTCTTC; clone size: many; J gene: TRBJ2-1; D gene: .; V gene: TRBV27
CDR3 protein: CAITSPGTSDSDTQYF; CDR3 DNA: TGTGCCATCACCTCCCCCGGGACTAGCGATTCAGATACGCAGTATTTT; clone size: many; J gene: TRBJ2-3; D gene: TRBD2; V gene: TRBV10-3
CDR3 protein: CSARVTSGGLQETQYF; CDR3 DNA: TGCAGTGCTAGGGTTACTAGCGGAGGCCTCCAAGAGACCCAGTACTTC; clone size: .; J gene: TRBJ2-5; D gene: TRBD2; V gene: TRBV20-1
CDR3 protein: CASSFNLPNSPLHF; CDR3 DNA: TGTGCCAGCAGTTTTAATCTTCCGAATTCACCCCTCCACTTT; clone size: few; J gene: TRBJ1-6; D gene: .; V gene: TRBV12-3/TRBV12-4
CDR3 protein: CASRDEQGAPGAGELFF; CDR3 DNA: TGTGCCAGCAGGGACGAACAGGGGGCGCCGGGCGCCGGGGAGCTGTTTTTT; clone size: many; J gene: TRBJ2-2; D gene: TRBD1; V gene: TRBV27
CDR3 protein: CASSDRDRDEQFF; CDR3 DNA: TGTGCCAGCAGCGACCGGGACAGGGATGAGCAGTTCTTC; clone size: few; J gene: TRBJ2-1; D gene: TRBD1; V gene: TRBV12-3/TRBV12-4
CDR3 protein: CSASETGISGANVLTF; CDR3 DNA: TGCAGTGCCTCGGAGACAGGGATTTCTGGGGCCAACGTCCTGACTTTC; clone size: many; J gene: TRBJ2-6; D gene: TRBD1; V gene: TRBV20-1
CDR3 protein: CASSYLGQNTGELFF; CDR3 DNA: TGCGCCAGCAGCTACCTGGGACAGAACACCGGGGAGCTGTTTTTT; clone size: few; J gene: TRBJ2-2; D gene: .; V gene: TRBV5-1
CDR3 protein: CASRNPAGNSPLHF; CDR3 DNA: TGTGCCAGCAGAAATCCGGCGGGGAACTCACCCCTCCACTTT; clone size: few; J gene: TRBJ1-6; D gene: .; V gene: TRBV6-1
CDR3 protein: CASSFYICSATGQQETQYF; CDR3 DNA: .; clone size: .; J gene: TRBJ2-5; D gene: .; V gene: TRBV7-9
CDR3 protein: CASSPSGGTHQETQYF; CDR3 DNA: TGTGCCAGCAGTCCCTCGGGGGGTACCCACCAAGAGACCCAGTACTTC; clone size: many; J gene: TRBJ2-5; D gene: TRBD2; V gene: TRBV28
CDR3 protein: CASSVQGELNTEAFF; CDR3 DNA: TGCGCCAGCAGCGTTCAGGGCGAACTGAACACTGAAGCTTTCTTT; clone size: many; J gene: TRBJ1-1; D gene: .; V gene: TRBV5-1
CDR3 protein: CSAGGQGTTSSNQPQHF; CDR3 DNA: TGCAGTGCGGGGGGACAGGGGACTACCTCAAGCAATCAGCCCCAGCATTTT; clone size: many; J gene: TRBJ1-5; D gene: TRBD1; V gene: TRBV20-1
CDR3 protein: CASIPRGGTSTDTQYF; CDR3 DNA: TGTGCCAGCATCCCTCGGGGCGGAACTAGCACAGATACGCAGTATTTT; clone size: many; J gene: TRBJ2-3; D gene: .; V gene: TRBV28
CDR3 protein: CASSFAGSSYEQYF; CDR3 DNA: TGTGCCAGCAGTTTTGCGGGTAGCTCCTACGAGCAGTACTTC; clone size: many; J gene: TRBJ2-7; D gene: .; V gene: TRBV28
CDR3 protein: CASSLGRVENSPLHF; CDR3 DNA: TGTGCCAGCAGCTTAGGAAGGGTTGAAAATTCACCCCTCCACTTT; clone size: .; J gene: TRBJ1-6; D gene: .; V gene: TRBV11-2
CDR3 protein: CASSYSGPRGVEQFF; CDR3 DNA: TGTGCCAGCAGTTACTCCGGACCTCGGGGGGTTGAGCAGTTCTTC; clone size: .; J gene: TRBJ2-1; D gene: TRBD2; V gene: TRBV6-5
CDR3 protein: CSAVGQLSYNEQFF; CDR3 DNA: TGCAGTGCGGTAGGACAGCTGTCCTACAATGAGCAGTTCTTC; clone size: many; J gene: TRBJ2-1; D gene: .; V gene: TRBV20-1
CDR3 protein: CASKLAGSYNEQFF; CDR3 DNA: TGTGCCAGCAAGCTAGCGGGATCCTACAATGAGCAGTTCTTC; clone size: once; J gene: TRBJ2-1; D gene: TRBD2; V gene: TRBV2
CDR3 protein: CASSQDSGAGGYTF; CDR3 DNA: TGTGCCAGCAGCCAAGATTCGGGGGCTGGGGGCTACACCTTC; clone size: many; J gene: TRBJ1-2; D gene: .; V gene: TRBV3-1
CDR3 protein: CATSRGSADTQYF; CDR3 DNA: TGTGCCACCAGTCGCGGGAGTGCAGATACGCAGTATTTT; clone size: many; J gene: TRBJ2-3; D gene: TRBD2; V gene: TRBV24-1
CDR3 protein: CASLAETEGVYTQYF; CDR3 DNA: TGTGCCAGCCTGGCCGAAACAGAGGGGGTTTATACGCAGTATTTT; clone size: many; J gene: TRBJ2-3; D gene: .; V gene: TRBV12-3/TRBV12-4
CDR3 protein: CASSQEMASSYNSPLHF; CDR3 DNA: TGCGCCAGCAGCCAAGAGATGGCAAGCTCCTATAATTCACCCCTCCACTTT; clone size: .; J gene: TRBJ1-6; D gene: .; V gene: TRBV4-3
CDR3 protein: CASSSPDRGQYEQYF; CDR3 DNA: TGTGCCAGCAGTTCCCCGGACAGGGGGCAGTACGAGCAGTACTTC; clone size: .; J gene: TRBJ2-7; D gene: TRBD1; V gene: TRBV28
CDR3 protein: CSVRDFRELTEKLFF; CDR3 DNA: TGCAGTGTTAGAGATTTCCGGGAATTGACCGAAAAACTGTTTTTT; clone size: .; J gene: TRBJ1-4; D gene: .; V gene: TRBV20-1
CDR3 protein: CASSFSGTNSYNEQFF; CDR3 DNA: TGTGCCAGCAGCTTTTCGGGCACCAACTCCTACAATGAGCAGTTCTTC; clone size: .; J gene: TRBJ2-1; D gene: .; V gene: TRBV7-9
CDR3 protein: CASSLAVAGDNEQFF; CDR3 DNA: TGCGCCAGCAGCTTGGCCGTAGCGGGAGACAATGAGCAGTTCTTC; clone size: .; J gene: TRBJ2-1; D gene: TRBD2; V gene: TRBV5-1
CDR3 protein: CASSITGKYSPLHF; CDR3 DNA: TGTGCCAGTAGTATCACAGGGAAGTATTCACCCCTCCACTTT; clone size: .; J gene: TRBJ1-6; D gene: .; V gene: TRBV19
CDR3 protein: CASSEGRAGYTGELFF; CDR3 DNA: TGTGCCAGCAGTGAGGGCCGGGCGGGGTACACCGGGGAGCTGTTTTTT; clone size: .; J gene: TRBJ2-2; D gene: .; V gene: TRBV2
CDR3 protein: CASSSGDSNEKLFF; CDR3 DNA: TGCGCCAGCAGCTCCGGGGACAGTAATGAAAAACTGTTTTTT; clone size: few; J gene: TRBJ1-4; D gene: TRBD1; V gene: TRBV5-1
CDR3 protein: CASSERSGQTVYGYTF; CDR3 DNA: TGTGCCAGCAGTGAGAGGTCGGGACAAACTGTCTATGGCTACACCTTC; clone size: few; J gene: TRBJ1-2; D gene: .; V gene: TRBV2
CDR3 protein: CASSLVLGGTGSNQPQHF; CDR3 DNA: TGTGCCAGCAGTTTAGTTTTGGGGGGGACAGGGAGCAATCAGCCCCAGCATTTT; clone size: many; J gene: TRBJ1-5; D gene: TRBD1; V gene: TRBV12-3/TRBV12-4
CDR3 protein: CASSVEIVTDTQYF; CDR3 DNA: TGTGCCAGCAGCGTAGAGATTGTGACAGATACGCAGTATTTT; clone size: many; J gene: TRBJ2-3; D gene: .; V gene: TRBV9
CDR3 protein: CASSPDMYYGYTF; CDR3 DNA: TGTGCCAGCAGCCCGGACATGTACTACGGCTACACCTTC; clone size: many; J gene: TRBJ1-2; D gene: .; V gene: TRBV14
CDR3 protein: CATSRERSSNQPQHF; CDR3 DNA: TGTGCCACCAGCAGAGAACGCAGTAGCAATCAGCCCCAGCATTTT; clone size: many; J gene: TRBJ1-5; D gene: .; V gene: TRBV15
CDR3 protein: CASSQRPSGSGHNEQFF; CDR3 DNA: TGTGCCAGCAGCCAACGCCCCAGCGGGAGCGGGCACAATGAGCAGTTCTTC; clone size: many; J gene: TRBJ2-1; D gene: TRBD2; V gene: TRBV7-8
CDR3 protein: CAWTRDHLTDTQYF; CDR3 DNA: TGTGCCTGGACCCGGGACCACCTCACAGATACGCAGTATTTT; clone size: many; J gene: TRBJ2-3; D gene: .; V gene: TRBV30
CDR3 protein: CASSYNSPLHF; CDR3 DNA: TGTGCCAGCAGCTATAATTCACCCCTCCACTTT; clone size: .; J gene: TRBJ1-6; D gene: .; V gene: TRBV7-9
CDR3 protein: CASSFDPRRLAGQETQYF; CDR3 DNA: TGTGCCAGCAGCTTTGATCCCAGGAGACTAGCGGGACAAGAGACCCAGTACTTC; clone size: .; J gene: TRBJ2-5; D gene: TRBD2; V gene: TRBV7-9
CDR3 protein: CASSTRTSGYTDTQYF; CDR3 DNA: TGCGCCAGCAGCACCAGGACTAGCGGCTACACAGATACGCAGTATTTT; clone size: many; J gene: TRBJ2-3; D gene: TRBD2; V gene: TRBV5-1
CDR3 protein: CASSGTASYEQYF; CDR3 DNA: TGTGCCAGCTCCGGGACAGCTTCCTACGAGCAGTACTTC; clone size: many; J gene: TRBJ2-7; D gene: TRBD1; V gene: TRBV27
CDR3 protein: CSARDALVAKNIQYF; CDR3 DNA: TGCAGTGCTAGAGATGCCCTAGTAGCCAAAAACATTCAGTACTTC; clone size: many; J gene: TRBJ2-4; D gene: .; V gene: TRBV20-1
CDR3 protein: CASSSEAHLYEQYF; CDR3 DNA: TGTGCCAGCAGCTCAGAGGCTCACCTCTACGAGCAGTACTTC; clone size: few; J gene: TRBJ2-7; D gene: .; V gene: TRBV7-8
CDR3 protein: CASSVGTGGYNEQFF; CDR3 DNA: TGTGCCAGCAGCGTAGGGACAGGGGGGTACAATGAGCAGTTCTTC; clone size: .; J gene: TRBJ2-1; D gene: TRBD1; V gene: TRBV9
CDR3 protein: CASSQDGLSHEDEQFF; CDR3 DNA: TGCGCCAGCAGCCAAGATGGGCTATCACATGAGGATGAGCAGTTCTTC; clone size: few; J gene: TRBJ2-1; D gene: .; V gene: TRBV5-1
CDR3 protein: CASSNISGDSYEQYF; CDR3 DNA: TGTGCCAGCAGCAACATTAGCGGGGACTCCTACGAGCAGTACTTC; clone size: many; J gene: TRBJ2-7; D gene: TRBD2; V gene: TRBV7-2
CDR3 protein: CASRVRDSGNQPQHF; CDR3 DNA: TGTGCCAGCAGGGTCAGGGACAGTGGAAATCAGCCCCAGCATTTT; clone size: few; J gene: TRBJ1-5; D gene: TRBD1; V gene: TRBV6-2/TRBV6-3
CDR3 protein: CASSPTGKYGYTF; CDR3 DNA: TGTGCCAGCAGCCCGACAGGGAAGTACGGCTACACCTTC; clone size: many; J gene: TRBJ1-2; D gene: TRBD1; V gene: TRBV28
CDR3 protein: CASSPYRGTSGSYEQFF; CDR3 DNA: TGTGCCAGCAGCCCTTATCGAGGGACTAGCGGGAGCTATGAGCAGTTCTTC; clone size: many; J gene: TRBJ2-1; D gene: TRBD2; V gene: TRBV11-3
CDR3 protein: CASSLYVQAQETQYF; CDR3 DNA: TGTGCCAGCAGCTTATATGTACAGGCTCAAGAGACCCAGTACTTC; clone size: many; J gene: TRBJ2-5; D gene: .; V gene: TRBV7-8
CDR3 protein: CASSLGTSGSGEQFF; CDR3 DNA: TGTGCCAGCAGCTTAGGGACTAGCGGGAGTGGTGAGCAGTTCTTC; clone size: many; J gene: TRBJ2-1; D gene: TRBD2; V gene: TRBV7-3
CDR3 protein: CAWSVYGGHEQYF; CDR3 DNA: TGTGCCTGGAGTGTATATGGGGGTCACGAGCAGTACTTC; clone size: many; J gene: TRBJ2-7; D gene: .; V gene: TRBV30